This TCR beta chain was recovered during a study of vaccination effects on CD4 cells after COVID-19 (dated by TCRdb to the early 2020s). At the level of the whole study: Each participant got two doses of an mRNA SARS-CoV-2 vaccine, either BNT162b2 or mRNA-1273. In a couple of convalescent patients, pre-vaccine samples were collected 16 days and one week ahead of the first dose, 142 and 148 days after COVID-19 diagnosis. SARS-CoV-2 spike-specific CD4+ TCR repertoires were compared before and after mRNA vaccination in COVID-19 convalescent patients and in infection-naive vaccine recipients. The full study included roughly 10 COVID-19 convalescent patients and several SARS-CoV-2-naive healthy vaccine recipients. Cultures from other donors in the study were sequenced with the Oncomine TCR Beta short-read assay on an Illumina iSeq 100. Overall study results and their limits: Only a small number of convalescent patients were included, and no early post-infection timepoints were available, which limited the study. In convalescent patients, the post-vaccine spike-reactive repertoire was composed mainly of new vaccine-induced clones that were largely distinct from infection-induced clones. At late post-vaccination timepoints, both infection-induced and vaccine-induced clones showed marked clonal contraction, consistent with waning T cell responses.

Notes on this clone: Its specific antigen is unknown. Base qualities are not at hand, and no much larger clone is one base apart.

Inclusive of the bounding cysteine and phenylalanine, the CDR3 is 13 residues long. Just CDR3 DNA is preserved here, 39 bases in frame from base 1. The junction shows trimming of 3 bases on V and 3 bases on J, plus 6 bases between the germline ends. Based on the germline V gene, the CDR1 and CDR2 sequences are MRHNA and SNTAGT. The ViraFEST assay stimulated PBMC with viral peptide pools and then used TCR sequencing to identify antigen-specific CD4+ T cell clonotypes by expansion. After 10 days of culture, CD4+ T cells were isolated with the EasySep CD4+ T cell isolation kit. PCR-confirmed SARS-CoV-2 infection had occurred in convalescent patients between March and December 2020, before the Alpha, Beta and Delta variants emerged in the United States. Two million PBMC per well were cultured in IMDM with about 4.5% human AB serum, roughly 11 IU/ml IL-2 and gentamicin, plus 10 ug/ml peptides. An HIV-1 Nef peptide pool was used as the negative control culture condition. Half of the culture medium was replaced with fresh IL-2-containing medium on days 3 and 7. Unless noted otherwise, every peptide stimulation condition was cultured in triplicate wells. Using Ficoll-Paque Plus gradient centrifugation, PBMC were separated from whole blood and then either used fresh or cryopreserved at -140C. Genomic DNA was extracted from cultured CD4+ T cells with the QIAamp micro DNA kit.

The library was generated by the immunoSEQ multiplex PCR assay. TCR beta CDR3 sequencing was performed on DNA from the cultured, isolated CD4+ T cells. For the original study's pipeline: Non-productive TCR sequences were removed and reads were trimmed to the CDR3 region, keeping CDR3s of at least 7 amino acids. Antigen-specific clonotypes were identified with the MANAFEST web app by comparing expansion in peptide wells against reference cultures. To count as positive, a clone had to show expansion at FDR<0.05 compared with the reference and with all other wells, an odds ratio above 5, and a frequency above 0.1% in two replicate wells. Clonotypes significantly expanded in SARS-CoV-2 spike wells and in at least one common cold coronavirus spike condition were defined as cross-reactive. CDR3 similarity was assessed by Levenshtein distance using the stringdist R package, and unrooted trees were constructed with ape in R 3.6.1. TCRdb re-hosts the immuneACCESS table, in-frame sequences only. Its copies lack some clones; in the studies checked, an unresolved V gene accounts for under half of them, and the cause for the rest is not known. Clonal size and the V and J genes are those of that table, whereas D and trimming came from the DNA. The sample contains fewer than 90,000 clones, over 60% of them found a single time. About 5% of the sample comes from the top ten.

The sample here was CD4+ T cells from PBMCs cultured with HIV peptides, taken before COVID-19 vaccination. The sample's cell subset or site label, in plain terms: HIV-1 Nef peptide pool negative control/reference culture. The TCR comes from a human donor who had a prior SARS-CoV-2 infection. The receptor chain draws on TRBV6-4 and TRBJ1-5, with no confident D gene call. The CDR3 sequence is CASSEQINQPQHF. The DNA sequence is TGTGCCAGCAGTGAACAGATCAATCAGCCCCAGCATTTT.